These 16 T cell receptor beta chains were all obtained from the same sample, sequenced in a study of lymphopenia after photon versus proton radiotherapy. Sequenced by immunoSEQ multiplex PCR; TCRdb stores in-frame clones only, minus some. The repertoire holds around 42,000 clones, with 85% as singletons. The sequencing used peripheral blood, collected from a patient treated with photon-based radiotherapy. Every receptor here comes from a man aged 40-55 years with gastric cancer.

The chain has TRBV18 and TRBJ2-2; no reliable D call. V was cut by 2 bases and J by 1 base, with 11 bases left in between. Germline V gene sequence: CDR1 KGHSH, CDR2 LQKENI. The CDR3 is 16 residues long. CDR3 protein: CASSPVASWNTGELFF. The CDR3 nucleotides are TGTGCCAGCTCACCAGTCGCCTCATGGAACACCGGGGAGCTGTTTTTT. The full variable domain, rest sourced from reference TRBV18 and TRBJ2-2, is NAGVMQNPRHLVRRRGQEARLRCSPMKGHSHVYWYRQLPEEGLKFMVYLQKENIIDESGMPKERFSAEFPKEGPSILRIQQVVRGDSAAYFCASSPVASWNTGELFFGEGSRLTVL.

The CDR3 DNA reads TGTGCCAGCAGTTCCCCGTGGGGGCTCACTGAGCAGTTCTTC. Its protein is CASSSPWGLTEQFF. This chain joins TRBV27 and TRBJ2-1; tentative D call: TRBD1 (6 bases). The germline V gene encodes CDR1 MNHEY and CDR2 SMNVEV (reference sequence). The CDR3 runs 14 residues. The V end lost 4 bases, the J end lost 9 bases, and 16 bases lay between the germline ends.

The chain carries TRBV6-1 and TRBJ2-3, with D perhaps matching TRBD2 (6 bases). Trimming stripped 2 bases from V and 0 bases from J, with 12 bases between. The V gene's germline CDR1 is MNHNS and CDR2 SASEGT. This CDR3 comprises 16 residues. The CDR3 loop reads CASSEFLATSTDTQYF. As DNA, the CDR3 is TGTGCCAGCAGTGAATTTCTAGCGACGAGCACAGATACGCAGTATTTT.

The V and J genes are TRBV5-4 and TRBJ1-2, with D unclear. The CDR3 is 14 residues long. Trimming shortened V by 3 bases and J by 2 bases, and 11 bases separated the two germline ends. Germline CDR1 reads SGHNT; CDR2 reads YYREEE (reference sequence). The CDR3: CASSSDTRNYGYTF. The CDR3 DNA reads TGTGCCAGCAGCTCCGACACCCGGAACTATGGCTACACCTTC.

The CDR3 sequence is CASSQVRAARGGTQYF. DNA for the CDR3: TGTGCCAGCAGCCAAGTTAGGGCAGCCCGAGGAGGGACCCAGTACTTC. This chain uses TRBV14 with TRBJ2-5; the D gene is possibly TRBD2 (5 bases). V shed 1 base and J shed 7 bases, with 19 bases lying between them. The CDR3 is made up of 16 amino acids. Germline V gene lookup returns CDR1 SGHDN and CDR2 FVKESK.

This rearrangement joins TRBV6-5 to TRBJ1-2, with D possibly matching TRBD1 (5 bases). Germline values: CDR1 MNHEY, CDR2 SVGAGI. Trimming stripped 4 bases from V and 7 bases from J, with 16 bases between. The CDR3 has 14 amino acids. The CDR3 here is CASSFQGALSGYTF. CDR3 nucleotide sequence: TGTGCCAGCAGTTTCCAGGGCGCCTTAAGTGGCTACACCTTC.

This sequence joins TRBV2 and TRBJ1-1; 8 nucleotides match TRBD1. The CDR3 has 14 residues. Trimming cost V 6 bases and J 1 base; bases outside gene matches: 4. Germline-derived CDR1 and CDR2 are SNHLY and FYNNEI. In nucleotides, the CDR3 is TGTGCCAGCAGGGTTGGACAGGGGAACACTGAAGCTTTCTTT. As protein: CASRVGQGNTEAFF.

The gene calls are TRBV5-5 and TRBJ1-5, with D possibly TRBD1 on 5 matching bases. Trimming shortened V by 3 bases and J by 6 bases, and 16 bases separated the two germline ends. CDR3 length: 15 residues. The germline CDR1 and CDR2 sequences are SGHKS and YYEKEE (reference sequence). CDR3 region: CASSWGAGSGQPQHF. The DNA of the CDR3 is TGTGCCAGCAGCTGGGGCGCTGGGTCGGGTCAGCCCCAGCATTTT.

The genes are TRBV6-6 and TRBJ1-2; D is possibly TRBD1 (5 bases). This CDR3 has 16 residues. Germline values: CDR1 MNHNY, CDR2 SVGAGI (reference sequence). V gave up 0 bases and J gave up 3 bases, with 14 bases separating them. Here the CDR3 DNA reads TGTGCCAGCAGTTACTCCCCGCGGCGGGGGGACTATGGCTACACCTTC. Its translation is CASSYSPRRGDYGYTF.

This clone was seen just once. V is TRBV7-3 and J is TRBJ2-1; D may correspond to TRBD1 or TRBD2 (6 bases each). The CDR3 spans 15 residues. Germline CDR1 reads SGHTA; CDR2 reads FQGTGA. The V gene lost 4 bases and the J gene lost 7 bases, with 17 bases spanning the gap. CDR3 protein: CASSSVMGGINEQFF. CDR3 nucleotide sequence: TGTGCCAGCAGCTCTGTTATGGGGGGCATAAATGAGCAGTTCTTC.

V and J are TRBV6-1 and TRBJ2-3, with TRBD1 matching 10 bases. In germline, CDR1 is MNHNS, CDR2 SASEGT. Losses at the gene ends were 7 bases for V and 2 bases for J; bases not matched to a gene: 3. This CDR3 is 14 amino acids long. CDR3 in amino acids: CASMDRGNTDTQYF. Written as DNA, the CDR3 is TGTGCCAGCATGGACAGGGGGAACACAGATACGCAGTATTTT.

The rearrangement links TRBV11-3 to TRBJ1-1; D is unclear. Deletions cut 0 bases from V and 4 bases from J, with 9 bases between. The length of the CDR3 is 14 residues. In germline, CDR1 is SGHNT, CDR2 YENEEA. The CDR3 DNA sequence: TGTGCCAGCAGCTTAGAACCCTGGGGCACTGAAGCTTTCTTT. It yields the protein CASSLEPWGTEAFF.

This chain joins TRBV7-2 and TRBJ2-5, with D unclear. The CDR3 extends over 12 amino acids. V dropped 5 bases and J dropped 7 bases, with 11 bases sitting between them. Germline lookup yields CDR1 SGHTA and CDR2 FQGNSA. The CDR3 region is CASSPRWGTQYF. The DNA for the CDR3 is TGTGCCAGCAGCCCCCGGTGGGGGACCCAGTACTTC.

The CDR3: CASRRQGGYGYTF. Written as DNA, the CDR3 is TGTGCCAGTAGACGACAGGGTGGCTATGGCTACACCTTC. The chain uses TRBV19 and TRBJ1-2; 7 nucleotides match TRBD1. The CDR3 consists of 13 residues. V was clipped by 6 bases and J by 4 bases; unmatched bases: 5. Germline V gene sequence: CDR1 LNHDA, CDR2 SQIVND (reference sequence).

The table lists this clone with a few counts. This sequence joins TRBV10-3 and TRBJ1-1, with a possible D match to TRBD1 (6 bases). This CDR3 has 16 amino acids. The ends were cut back, 6 bases at V and 0 bases at J, with 17 bases in the middle. Germline lookup yields CDR1 ENHRY and CDR2 SYGVKD. CDR3 amino acids: CAISGAQGSVNTEAFF. CDR3 bases: TGTGCCATCAGCGGGGCGCAGGGGTCCGTGAACACTGAAGCTTTCTTT.

This chain links TRBV10-3 with TRBJ1-1, with TRBD1 matching over 9 bases. This CDR3 is 17 amino acids long. CDR1 ENHRY and CDR2 SYGVKD come from the germline V gene. V trimming: 4 bases; J trimming: 1 base; junction bases outside the gene matches: 10. CDR3 nucleotide sequence: TGTGCCATCAGTGTAGAACAGGGGGCGGATTGGAACACTGAAGCTTTCTTT. Protein product: CAISVEQGADWNTEAFF.